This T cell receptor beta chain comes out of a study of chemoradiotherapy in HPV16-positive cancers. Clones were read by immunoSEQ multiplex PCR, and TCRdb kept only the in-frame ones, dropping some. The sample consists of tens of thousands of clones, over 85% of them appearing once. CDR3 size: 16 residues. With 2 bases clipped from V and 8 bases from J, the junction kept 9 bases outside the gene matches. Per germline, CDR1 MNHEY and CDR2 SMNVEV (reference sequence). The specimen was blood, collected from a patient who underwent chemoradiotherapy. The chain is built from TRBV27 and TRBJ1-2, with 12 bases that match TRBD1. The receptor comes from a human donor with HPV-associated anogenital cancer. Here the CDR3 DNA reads TGTGCCAGCAGTTTAGGGACAGGGGGCTTCCCTAGCGGCTACACCTTC. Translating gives CASSLGTGGFPSGYTF.